A single sample is the source of the 27 T cell receptor beta chains below, sequenced in a study of T cell responses to AZD1222 COVID-19 vaccine. Profiled with immunoSEQ multiplex PCR; TCRdb holds only in-frame clones, not every one. The data contain approximately 85,000 clones, 80% to 90% of them singletons. The source material was peripheral blood, sampled on day 0 of AZD1222 vaccination. These receptors came from an adult in good health.

The chain combines TRBV9 with TRBJ2-5; 8 bases agree with TRBD2. This CDR3 has 13 amino acids. Trimming at V came to 5 bases and at J to 7 bases, leaving 7 bases not matched to a gene. Germline CDR1 and CDR2: SGDLS and YYNGEE. The CDR3 reads CASRSPGGGTQYF. CDR3 coding DNA: TGTGCCAGCAGGAGCCCCGGGGGGGGGACCCAGTACTTC.

This clone turned up a few times. The chain employs TRBV7-9 and TRBJ1-4; D uncertain. In germline, CDR1 is SEHNR, CDR2 FQNEAQ (reference sequence). The CDR3 runs 13 residues. V was trimmed by 5 bases and J by 8 bases, leaving 12 bases between them. The CDR3 DNA reads as TGTGCCAGCAGCCCGCCGGTTAGGGAAAAACTGTTTTTT. Translated, it gives CASSPPVREKLFF.

This clone was detected a few times. V gene TRBV19 combines with J gene TRBJ1-5, with 7 nucleotides matching TRBD1. The CDR3 covers 14 residues. V lost 10 bases to trimming and J lost 6 bases; unmatched junction nucleotides: 12. The germline V gene has CDR1 LNHDA and CDR2 SQIVND (reference sequence). CDR3: CATGFTGEGQPQHF. DNA of the CDR3: TGTGCCACCGGATTTACAGGGGAGGGTCAGCCCCAGCATTTT.

This clone came up once. This chain connects TRBV14 to TRBJ2-2, with TRBD2 as a possible D gene (5 bases). The CDR3 totals 16 residues. CDR1 and CDR2 (germline): SGHDN, FVKESK. Deletions cut 4 bases from V and 0 bases from J, with 12 bases between. CDR3 DNA sequence: TGTGCCAGCAGCCTTTTCACGGGGTCGAACACCGGGGAGCTGTTTTTT. This codes for CASSLFTGSNTGELFF. Drawing the rest from reference TRBV14 and TRBJ2-2, the complete variable domain is EAGVTQFPSHSVIEKGQTVTLRCDPISGHDNLYWYRRVMGKEIKFLLHFVKESKQDESGMPNNRFLAERTGGTYSTLKVQPAELEDSGVYFCASSLFTGSNTGELFFGEGSRLTVL.

The CDR3 protein is CASSPTGGGNTIYF. CDR3 nucleotide sequence: TGCGCCAGCAGCCCGACAGGGGGCGGAAACACCATATATTTT. V gene TRBV5-1 combines with J gene TRBJ1-3, with 10 bases aligning to TRBD1. Trimming took 4 bases from V and 4 from J; bases not matched to a gene: 2. The CDR3 extends over 14 amino acids. Germline CDR1 reads SGHRS; CDR2 reads YFSETQ.

As to this clone: Compared with germline, one end of the junction differs, possibly owing to a read error. The CDR3 bases are TGTGCCAGCTGTTTCTCTGGAAACACCATATATTTT. Translated: CASCFSGNTIYF. This sequence joins TRBV28 and TRBJ1-3; D not certain. The length of the CDR3 is 12 residues. Germline V gene sequence: CDR1 MDHEN, CDR2 SYDVKM.

The V call is TRBV6-6, the J call TRBJ2-3; D unclear. The germline CDR1 and CDR2 sequences are MNHNY and SVGAGI (reference sequence). This CDR3 is built from 11 residues. Trimming took 5 bases from V and 3 from J, leaving 3 bases between them. In nucleotides, the CDR3 is TGTGCCAGCAGTAGTACAGATACGCAGTATTTT. This sequence encodes CASSSTDTQYF.

This clone was seen a few times. This sequence joins TRBV5-1 and TRBJ1-2; no clear D. This CDR3 spans 15 amino acids. Germline CDR1 SGHRS, CDR2 YFSETQ. Trimming removed 0 bases at V and 7 bases at J, with 16 bases between. CDR3 loop: CASSLDGVPWGGYTF. DNA of the CDR3: TGCGCCAGCAGCTTGGACGGGGTCCCATGGGGTGGCTACACCTTC.

The rearrangement links TRBV5-1 to TRBJ2-5; 9 bases fit TRBD1. V trimming: 3 bases; J trimming: 4 bases; junction bases outside the gene matches: 7. Looked up from germline, CDR1 is SGHRS and CDR2 is YFSETQ. CDR3 length: 15 residues. CDR3 amino acids: CASSSRTGAGETQYF. Written as DNA, the CDR3 is TGCGCCAGCAGCTCCCGGACAGGGGCTGGAGAGACCCAGTACTTC.

This chain connects TRBV9 to TRBJ2-1; the D gene is possibly TRBD1 (5 bases). Germline lookup yields CDR1 SGDLS and CDR2 YYNGEE. This CDR3 is 13 amino acids long. V lost 4 bases, J lost 10 bases, and 15 bases lay in between. In nucleotides, the CDR3 is TGTGCCAGCAGCCCGAGGACAATTGGGGAGCAGTTCTTC. Its translation: CASSPRTIGEQFF.

The table lists this clone with a count of one. The chain combines TRBV28 with TRBJ2-7; 9 bases are a match to TRBD1. Germline V gene lookup returns CDR1 MDHEN and CDR2 SYDVKM. This CDR3 is 15 amino acids long. The J segment lost 6 bases and the V segment lost 6 bases, leaving 12 bases of the junction unmatched. The CDR3 DNA follows: TGTGCCAGCAGCCGTACAGGGGGCCTAAGGGGCGAGCAGTACTTC. Amino acid sequence: CASSRTGGLRGEQYF. The entire variable domain, with the rest obtained from reference TRBV28 and TRBJ2-7, is as follows: DVKVTQSSRYLVKRTGEKVFLECVQDMDHENMFWYRQDPGLGLRLIYFSYDVKMKEKGDIPEGYSVSREKKERFSLILESASTNQTSMYLCASSRTGGLRGEQYFGPGTRLTVT.

The rearrangement joins TRBV21-1 to TRBJ2-3; the D call of TRBD1 is as the table states it, not checked on the DNA. TRBV21-1 is classified as a pseudogene. CDR3 length equals 14 residues. In DNA, the CDR3 is TGTGCCAGATATAAACAGGGGTTCACAGATACGCAGTATTTT. It encodes CARYKQGFTDTQYF.

The chain is built from TRBV5-1 and TRBJ1-1; D is unclear. This CDR3 is built from 13 residues. CDR1 SGHRS and CDR2 YFSETQ come from the germline V gene. V was clipped by 3 bases and J by 1 base, with 7 bases between them. The CDR3 here is CASSSAGNTEAFF. The CDR3 region has the DNA TGCGCCAGCAGCTCGGCAGGGAACACTGAAGCTTTCTTT.

This clone appeared a single time. The chain has TRBV5-1 and TRBJ2-7, with D unresolved. This CDR3 is built from 14 residues. Trimming left V 0 bases short and J 3 bases short, with 10 bases between. Germline CDR1 and CDR2: SGHRS and YFSETQ. CDR3 in DNA: TGCGCCAGCAGCTTGGCCTCGCAGATCTACGAGCAGTACTTC. Encoded protein: CASSLASQIYEQYF.

This sequence joins TRBV30 and TRBJ2-5; D gene unclear. CDR1 and CDR2 from the germline V gene are GTSNPN and SVGIG (reference sequence). CDR3 length equals 12 residues. Trimming left V 0 bases short and J 0 bases short, with 2 bases between. CDR3: CAWSVYQETQYF. The CDR3 nucleotides read TGTGCCTGGAGTGTATACCAAGAGACCCAGTACTTC.

V is TRBV28 and J is TRBJ2-3; the match to TRBD2 covers 7 bases. The V gene's germline CDR1 is MDHEN and CDR2 SYDVKM. V shed 5 bases and J 2 bases; nucleotides not matched to a gene: 13. CDR3 length: 17 amino acids. The CDR3 is CASSPPRPRGNTDTQYF. Here the CDR3 DNA reads TGTGCCAGCAGTCCCCCCCGCCCGCGGGGGAACACAGATACGCAGTATTTT.

The DNA of the CDR3 is TGTGCCAGTAGTATCGGTTCCACAGATACGCAGTATTTT. It translates to CASSIGSTDTQYF. The rearrangement uses TRBV19 and TRBJ2-3; D gene unclear. V lost 3 bases to trimming and J lost 2 bases, with 6 bases between them. Germline V gives CDR1 LNHDA, CDR2 SQIVND (reference sequence). This CDR3 contains 13 residues.

V is TRBV3-1 (or the pseudogene TRBV3-2) and J is TRBJ1-2; no reliable D call. V lost 0 bases to trimming and J lost 4 bases, with 12 bases between them. The CDR3 runs 15 residues. Germline V gives CDR1 LGHDT, CDR2 YNNKEL (reference sequence). This CDR3 reads CASSQEGSFPYGYTF. The CDR3 DNA is TGTGCCAGCAGCCAAGAAGGTTCCTTCCCCTATGGCTACACCTTC.

The V gene is TRBV27, the J gene TRBJ2-7, with 11 bases aligning to TRBD1. V was pared by 6 bases and J by 6 bases, with 7 bases of the junction left unmatched. CDR3 length: 14 amino acids. Per germline, CDR1 MNHEY and CDR2 SMNVEV (reference sequence). CDR3 DNA: TGTGCCAGCAGGGGACAGGGGGATATGGGCGAGCAGTACTTC. It codes for CASRGQGDMGEQYF.

This clone was picked up one time. The rearrangement joins TRBV5-1 to TRBJ1-1; D is unresolved. The CDR3 consists of 13 residues. Germline V gene data show CDR1 as SGHRS and CDR2 as YFSETQ. V was cut by 0 bases and J by 5 bases, with 8 bases left in between. The CDR3 coding sequence is TGCGCCAGCAGCTTGGGGAGAGCGACTGAAGCTTTCTTT. Residues: CASSLGRATEAFF.

V is TRBV9 and J is TRBJ1-4; TRBD1 aligns across 9 bases. Germline V gene lookup returns CDR1 SGDLS and CDR2 YYNGEE. The CDR3 has 17 residues. The V gene end was trimmed by 3 bases and the J gene end by 8 bases; junction bases not matched to a gene: 14. This CDR3 is CASSAGTGNTLGEKLFF. The CDR3, as DNA: TGTGCCAGCAGCGCCGGGACAGGGAATACCCTGGGGGAAAAACTGTTTTTT.

The chain links TRBV6-5 to TRBJ1-2, with 7 bases identical to TRBD1. The CDR3 length is 14 residues. Germline V gene sequence: CDR1 MNHEY, CDR2 SVGAGI. After removal of 4 bases from V and 8 bases from J, the junction contained 10 bases not matched to a gene. The CDR3 DNA is TGTGCCAGCAGTTCTGGGAGGGGGCGGTGGGGCTACACCTTC. This sequence encodes CASSSGRGRWGYTF.

The chain has TRBV15 and TRBJ1-2, with 9 positions matching TRBD1. Trimming removed 6 bases from V and 4 bases from J; junction bases left unmatched: 0. Per germline, CDR1 LNHNV and CDR2 YYDKDF (reference sequence). The CDR3 is 12 amino acids. The CDR3 reads CATRQGAYGYTF. The CDR3 bases are TGTGCCACCAGACAGGGGGCCTATGGCTACACCTTC.

The chain uses TRBV30 and TRBJ1-1; D may be TRBD1 (5 bases). Germline CDR1 reads GTSNPN; CDR2 reads SVGIG (reference sequence). V lost 0 bases and J lost 5, with 13 bases in between. The CDR3 is 14 residues long. The CDR3 loop reads CAWSVGAGWTEAFF. The CDR3 DNA reads as TGTGCCTGGAGTGTAGGGGCGGGATGGACTGAAGCTTTCTTT.

In nucleotides, the CDR3 is TGTGCCAGCAGGACTAGGTTGACTGAAGCTTTCTTT. Amino acid sequence: CASRTRLTEAFF. This chain joins TRBV6-5 and TRBJ1-1; D is ambiguous. Per the germline V gene, CDR1 is MNHEY and CDR2 is SVGAGI. CDR3 length: 12 amino acids. V dropped 6 bases and J dropped 5 bases, with 10 bases sitting between them.

The rearrangement joins TRBV15 to TRBJ1-5; a possible D gene is TRBD1 (6 bases). Trimming cost V 3 bases and J 0 bases, with 15 bases left between them. The CDR3 runs 17 residues. Germline CDR1 reads LNHNV; CDR2 reads YYDKDF (reference sequence). CDR3 DNA: TGTGCCACCAGCAGGGCTACGGGGGGGCTTAGCAATCAGCCCCAGCATTTT. Translating gives CATSRATGGLSNQPQHF.

This clone was detected a few times. This chain's CDR3 is CASSDRRTVVKETQYF. The DNA for the CDR3 is TGTGCCAGCTCCGACCGCCGGACGGTAGTGAAAGAGACCCAGTACTTC. The chain recombines TRBV7-8 with TRBJ2-5; the D is unclear. Germline V gene lookup returns CDR1 SGHVS and CDR2 FQNEAQ. The CDR3 consists of 16 residues. Trimming pared 8 bases from V and 3 bases from J, leaving 22 bases between.